This T cell receptor (beta chain) was recorded in a study of shared clonotypes between healthy human individuals. Original handling: ImmunoSEQ sequences covered only the junction and lacked quality scores; filtering therefore differed. Sequenced by immunoSEQ multiplex PCR; TCRdb stores in-frame clones only, minus some. V and J calls and clone size are as listed in that table; D and trimming were resolved from the DNA. The table lists around 1,100,000 clones, around three quarters of them singletons. The CDR3 has 12 amino acids. Germline CDR1 reads SGHRS; CDR2 reads YFSETQ. V was pared by 0 bases and J by 3 bases, with 3 bases between. General observations from the study: The naive CD4 repertoires of several donors were compared, and around 4.7% of clonotypes were shared. When compared with the clonotypes that were shared by all four sorted-subset donors, the non-shared clonotypes turned out to have lower generation probabilities.

In the case of this clone: Its antigen is as yet unknown.

CD4+ cell separation produced CD45RA+ naive and CD45RA-negative memory subsets. The sample was memory CD4+ T cells from PBMCs. This sample's subset: CD45RA-negative fraction. This sequence was found in a man between 18 and 35 years old in good health. Some clones in this sample may be carry-over from other donors' samples. The chain combines TRBV5-1 with TRBJ1-1; no reliable D call. Here the CDR3 DNA reads TGCGCCAGCAGCTTGGATCACACTGAAGCTTTCTTT. Its protein is CASSLDHTEAFF.